Detailed here is one T cell receptor beta chain. Its antigen is not identified. The data derive from a study of OX40 agonist ivuxolimab in advanced cancers. Study-wide background: Patients received ivuxolimab, an intravenous treatment, every 2 weeks at 0.01 to 10 mg/kg.

Assay: immunoSEQ multiplex PCR; the TCRdb copy retains only in-frame clones and omits some. The table has around 49,000 clones, approximately 80% seen once. Blood sampling took place at baseline, cycle 4 day 1, and cycle 7 day 1. The CDR3 is 14 amino acids. Between the trimmed V and J ends, which lost 0 bases and 7 bases, there was a span of 12 bases. Germline V gene lookup returns CDR1 MGHRA and CDR2 YSYEKL. Study-level findings and limits: More expanded clones were found, on average, in CD8+ than in CD4+ T cells. Blood T cells, both CD4+ and CD8+, expanded clonally by week 6 at 0.1 to 3.0 mg/kg.

This sequence originates from an adult with an advanced solid tumor such as melanoma, head and neck, liver or kidney cancer. V is TRBV4-1 and J is TRBJ1-2, with D possibly TRBD1 on 6 matching bases. The sequences come from CD4+ or CD8+ T cells sorted from blood, collected in a trial of the OX40 agonist ivuxolimab. The CDR3 DNA is TGCGCCAGCAGCCAAGAGACCAGGGGAGCTGGCTACACCTTC. It specifies CASSQETRGAGYTF.